Listed here are 26 T cell receptor beta chains from one sample, sequenced in a study of glioma-infiltrating T cells after dendritic cell vaccination. Produced via immunoSEQ multiplex PCR; TCRdb's table is partial and in-frame only. In the table there are fewer than 85,000 clones, about 80% of which are singletons. The sample in question was blood, obtained before dendritic cell vaccination. The receptors originated from a human donor with glioblastoma.

V usage is TRBV6-1 and J usage is TRBJ1-1, with 9 nucleotides matching TRBD1. Germline CDR1 is MNHNS and CDR2 is SASEGT. Trimming took 6 bases from V and 0 from J; bases not matched to a gene: 5. This CDR3 spans 15 amino acids. Here the CDR3 reads CASRIHRGLNTEAFF. CDR3 nucleotides: TGTGCCAGCAGGATCCACAGGGGGCTGAACACTGAAGCTTTCTTT.

This chain joins TRBV18 and TRBJ2-7, with TRBD1 identical over 9 bases. After removal of 6 bases from V and 2 bases from J, the junction contained 5 bases not matched to a gene. The CDR3 consists of 14 residues. Germline CDR1 and CDR2: KGHSH and LQKENI. The CDR3 DNA sequence: TGTGCCAGCTCCGGGACAGGGAATACCTACGAGCAGTACTTC. This sequence encodes CASSGTGNTYEQYF.

In DNA, the CDR3 is TGTGCCAGCACCCAGGGACAGTCTCAAGCGTACGAGCAGTACTTC. The encoded protein is CASTQGQSQAYEQYF. The rearrangement links TRBV7-2 to TRBJ2-7, with TRBD1 matching over 7 bases. V lost 7 bases to trimming and J lost 4 bases; unmatched junction nucleotides: 13. The CDR3 has 15 residues. Germline V lookup: CDR1 SGHTA, CDR2 FQGNSA.

The rearrangement joins TRBV2 to TRBJ2-1; possible D gene TRBD2, 5 bases. The CDR3 covers 16 residues. Trimming removed 4 bases at V and 0 bases at J, with 13 bases between. Germline V lookup: CDR1 SNHLY, CDR2 FYNNEI. Written as DNA, the CDR3 is TGTGCCAGCAGTGGGACGAAACGGGGCTCCTACAATGAGCAGTTCTTC. Translation: CASSGTKRGSYNEQFF.

This clone occurred a few times. This sequence joins TRBV5-4 and TRBJ2-1; maybe TRBD2 (6 bases). The CDR3 runs to 15 residues. Germline assignment: CDR1 SGHNT and CDR2 YYREEE (reference sequence). V gave up 0 bases and J gave up 5 bases, with 12 bases separating them. The CDR3 DNA reads TGTGCCAGCAGCTTGGTGCGGGAAAGTAACAATGAGCAGTTCTTC. As protein: CASSLVRESNNEQFF. The variable domain in full, completed from reference TRBV5-4 and TRBJ2-1, reads ETGVTQSPTHLIKTRGQQVTLRCSSQSGHNTVSWYQQALGQGPQFIFQYYREEENGRGNFPPRFSGLQFPNYSSELNVNALELDDSALYLCASSLVRESNNEQFFGPGTRLTVL.

The chain combines TRBV6-5 with TRBJ1-1; TRBD1 matches 7 bases. The CDR3 length is 15 residues. CDR1 is MNHEY and CDR2 is SVGAGI in the germline V gene. The J segment lost 2 bases and the V segment lost 6 bases, leaving 9 bases of the junction unmatched. CDR3 bases: TGTGCCAGCAGCCCCGGGGACAGTAGTAACACTGAAGCTTTCTTT. Amino acid sequence: CASSPGDSSNTEAFF.

CDR3 coding DNA: TGTGCCTGGAGTGTAGCTGATGCGAACACCGGGGAGCTGTTTTTT. Translated, it gives CAWSVADANTGELFF. The chain is built from TRBV30 and TRBJ2-2, with D unclear. The CDR3 has 15 amino acids. Germline values: CDR1 GTSNPN, CDR2 SVGIG (reference sequence). V was clipped by 0 bases and J by 0 bases, with 8 bases between them.

V and J are TRBV10-1 and TRBJ1-1, with D uncertain. V lost 7 bases, J lost 0 bases, and 12 bases lay in between. Germline CDR1 and CDR2: WNHNN and SYGVQD (reference sequence). CDR3 length: 14 amino acids. In nucleotides, the CDR3 is TGCGCCAGCAACAGCCAGATCATGAACACTGAAGCTTTCTTT. Translation: CASNSQIMNTEAFF.

With respect to this clone: With a much larger clone just one base away, this may be a read error. V usage is TRBV6-1 and J usage is TRBJ2-2, with no clear D. Germline values: CDR1 MNHNS, CDR2 SASEGT. V lost 1 base and J lost 3, with 3 bases in between. The CDR3 loop spans 13 amino acids. CDR3 DNA: TGTGCCAGCAGTGAAGGAGACACCGGGGAGCTGTTTTTT. Translated: CASSEGDTGELFF.

This chain connects TRBV9 to TRBJ2-3; 8 bases align to TRBD2. CDR1 and CDR2 (germline): SGDLS, YYNGEE. The ends lost 0 bases at V and 7 bases at J; junction bases unmatched: 10. The CDR3 covers 16 residues. CDR3 DNA sequence: TGTGCCAGCAGCGTAGGGGGCGGGGGGTTCGAGTATACGCAGTATTTT. It yields the protein CASSVGGGGFEYTQYF.

The CDR3 protein is CASSTGHGTRDGGANVLTF. DNA of the CDR3: TGTGCCAGTAGTACAGGACATGGGACACGGGACGGTGGGGCCAACGTCCTGACTTTC. J is TRBJ2-6 and V is TRBV19; a possible D gene is TRBD1 (6 bases). Germline loops: CDR1 LNHDA, CDR2 SQIVND (reference sequence). Trimming took off 4 bases at V and 3 bases at J, with 22 bases between the two ends. This CDR3 comprises 19 residues.

The chain employs TRBV12-1 and TRBJ2-1; the table calls TRBD2, which could not be checked here. TRBV12-1 counts as a pseudogene. The CDR3 is 15 amino acids. CDR3 bases: TGTGCCAGCAGCTTTGGACCGCGCCCCGGGTATGAGCAGTTCTTC. Amino acids: CASSFGPRPGYEQFF.

This chain links TRBV7-3 with TRBJ2-2, with 14 bases that match TRBD2. Germline CDR1 and CDR2: SGHTA and FQGTGA. With V trimmed by 4 bases and J by 5 bases, 3 bases remained unmatched. The CDR3 runs 16 residues. The CDR3 is CASSSGLAGGTGELFF. The CDR3 DNA follows: TGTGCCAGCAGCTCCGGACTAGCGGGAGGAACCGGGGAGCTGTTTTTT.

The V gene is TRBV27, the J gene TRBJ2-5; TRBD2 matches at 11 bases. The germline V gene encodes CDR1 MNHEY and CDR2 SMNVEV (reference sequence). Germline trimming cut 5 bases from V and 3 bases from J; bases unmatched to any gene: 5. The CDR3 spans 15 residues. CDR3 nucleotides: TGTGCCAGCAGTGACCCGGGACTAGCGGAAGAGACCCAGTACTTC. Its protein is CASSDPGLAEETQYF.

By frequency in the sample, this clone is medium-sized (0.01 to 0.1%). The chain is built from TRBV27 and TRBJ2-1; weak D call: TRBD1 (5 bases). Looked up from germline, CDR1 is MNHEY and CDR2 is SMNVEV (reference sequence). V was pared by 0 bases and J by 9 bases, with 12 bases between. The CDR3 runs to 14 residues. CDR3 sequence reads: CASSLSIQGTEQFF. In nucleotides, the CDR3 is TGTGCCAGCAGTTTATCGATTCAGGGAACTGAGCAGTTCTTC.

The count of this clone is one. The chain combines TRBV19 with TRBJ1-2, with D perhaps TRBD1 (5 bases). This CDR3 region has 12 residues. Germline lookup yields CDR1 LNHDA and CDR2 SQIVND (reference sequence). The V and J ends lost 5 bases and 6 bases respectively, with 10 bases between them. For the CDR3, the DNA is TGTGCCAGTAGTCCGCGACAGAATGGCTACACCTTC. Translated, it gives CASSPRQNGYTF.

The rearrangement links TRBV6-1 to TRBJ1-5; perhaps TRBD1 as D (5 bases). In germline, CDR1 is MNHNS, CDR2 SASEGT. V was pared by 6 bases and J by 4 bases, with 16 bases between. CDR3 length: 15 residues. The CDR3 region is CASSAETASNQPQHF. CDR3 bases: TGTGCCAGCAGCGCAGAGACAGCTTCGAATCAGCCCCAGCATTTT.

V usage is TRBV6-6 and J usage is TRBJ2-7; 8 nucleotides line up with TRBD2. CDR1 and CDR2 from the germline V gene are MNHNY and SVGAGI (reference sequence). J lost 1 base, V lost 6 bases, and 11 bases had no gene match. There are 16 residues in the CDR3. In DNA form, the CDR3 reads TGTGCCAGCAGCACCGGCTCGGGCGGGAGGTCCTACGAGCAGTACGTC. Its protein is CASSTGSGGRSYEQYV.

As for this clone: Other DNA sequences in the sample encode the same CDR3. V usage is TRBV9 and J usage is TRBJ2-2; the D gene is possibly TRBD2 (6 bases). This CDR3 has 15 residues. Germline loops: CDR1 SGDLS, CDR2 YYNGEE. V was trimmed by 3 bases and J by 0 bases, leaving 9 bases between them. The CDR3 sequence: CASSGIAANTGELFF. DNA for the CDR3: TGTGCCAGCAGCGGTATAGCGGCGAACACCGGGGAGCTGTTTTTT.

The rearrangement links TRBV18 to TRBJ1-2; TRBD1 agrees at 7 bases. The V and J ends lost 8 bases and 0 bases, in that order; junction bases with no gene match: 6. The CDR3 is 14 amino acids. CDR1 KGHSH and CDR2 LQKENI come from the germline V gene. CDR3 amino acids: CASLKGAPNYGYTF. The DNA for the CDR3 is TGTGCCAGCCTCAAGGGGGCCCCTAACTATGGCTACACCTTC.

The chain employs TRBV30 and TRBJ2-6, with D unclear. The CDR3 extends over 13 amino acids. V lost 2 bases, J lost 0 bases, and 2 bases lay in between. CDR1 is GTSNPN, CDR2 SVGIG, per germline (reference sequence). The CDR3: CAWSLSGANVLTF. CDR3 sequence (DNA): TGTGCCTGGAGTCTCTCTGGGGCCAACGTCCTGACTTTC.

The chain combines TRBV6-6 with TRBJ2-1; 10 positions agree with TRBD2. Per the germline V gene, CDR1 is MNHNY and CDR2 is SVGAGI (reference sequence). Losses at the gene ends were 0 bases for V and 5 bases for J; bases not matched to a gene: 1. CDR3 length: 15 amino acids. The CDR3 protein is CASSYSLAGDNEQFF. CDR3 coding DNA: TGTGCCAGCAGTTACTCGCTAGCGGGGGACAATGAGCAGTTCTTC.

The CDR3 nucleotides are TGTGCCAGCAGCTTACAACAGGTTTCCGGGGAGCTGTTTTTT. It translates to CASSLQQVSGELFF. The genes are TRBV7-8 and TRBJ2-2, with a tentative D call TRBD1 (5 bases). The ends were cut back, 2 bases at V and 6 bases at J, with 10 bases in the middle. The CDR3 extends over 14 amino acids. Germline CDR1 reads SGHVS; CDR2 reads FQNEAQ.

J is TRBJ1-1 and V is TRBV19; 9 positions match TRBD1. The J segment lost 11 bases and the V segment lost 3 bases, leaving 7 bases of the junction unmatched. In germline, CDR1 is LNHDA, CDR2 SQIVND (reference sequence). This CDR3 is 13 amino acids long. The chain's CDR3 is CASSIRQGDVAFF. The CDR3 DNA reads TGTGCCAGTAGTATTAGACAGGGGGATGTTGCTTTCTTT. Full variable domain (outside the CDR3, taken from reference TRBV19 and TRBJ1-1): DGGITQSPKYLFRKEGQNVTLSCEQNLNHDAMYWYRQDPGQGLRLIYYSQIVNDFQKGDIAEGYSVSREKKESFPLTVTSAQKNPTAFYLCASSIRQGDVAFFGQGTRLTVV.

V and J are TRBV27 and TRBJ1-3; D unclear. V was trimmed by 3 bases and J by 4 bases, leaving 10 bases between them. The CDR3 contains 14 residues. Germline lookup yields CDR1 MNHEY and CDR2 SMNVEV (reference sequence). In nucleotides, the CDR3 is TGTGCCAGCAGTTTTAAAGGAGGGGGAAACACCATATATTTT. As protein: CASSFKGGGNTIYF.

V and J are TRBV6-5 and TRBJ2-3; the D is unclear. Germline-derived CDR1 and CDR2 are MNHEY and SVGAGI. This CDR3 has 13 amino acids. Trimming shortened V by 5 bases and J by 0 bases, and 6 bases separated the two germline ends. This CDR3 reads CASSVPSTDTQYF. The DNA for the CDR3 is TGTGCCAGCAGTGTCCCTAGCACAGATACGCAGTATTTT.